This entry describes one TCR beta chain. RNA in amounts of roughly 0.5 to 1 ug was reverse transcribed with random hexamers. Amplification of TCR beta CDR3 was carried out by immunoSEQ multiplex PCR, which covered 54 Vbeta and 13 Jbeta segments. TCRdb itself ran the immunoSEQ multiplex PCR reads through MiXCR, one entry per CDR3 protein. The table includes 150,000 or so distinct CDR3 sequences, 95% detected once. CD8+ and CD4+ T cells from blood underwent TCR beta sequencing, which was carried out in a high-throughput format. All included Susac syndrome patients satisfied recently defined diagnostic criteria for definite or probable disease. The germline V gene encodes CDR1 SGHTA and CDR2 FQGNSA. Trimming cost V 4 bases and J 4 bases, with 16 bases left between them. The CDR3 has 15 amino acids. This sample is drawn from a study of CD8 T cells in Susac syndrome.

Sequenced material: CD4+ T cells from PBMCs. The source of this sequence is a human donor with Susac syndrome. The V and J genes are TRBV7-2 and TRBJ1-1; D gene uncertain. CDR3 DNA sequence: TGTGCCAGCAGCTCGGCCCCCGGTATTGGCACTGAAGCTTTCTTT. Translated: CASSSAPGIGTEAFF.